A selection of T cell receptor beta chains follows, all from one sample in a study of blood T cell repertoires in COVID-19. Assay used: immunoSEQ multiplex PCR; TCRdb lists only in-frame clones, some missing. Of hundreds of thousands of clones in the sample, less than 90% were seen once. Sequences were obtained from PBMCs or T cells enriched from blood (not recorded which). Receptor source: a woman between 25 and 40 years old who had been exposed to COVID-19. The CDR3 runs from the conserved cysteine through the conserved F or W. D genes are given only for firm matches. Rows may omit the clone size; those that give it use once, few, many or a size class.

V gene,J gene,D gene,clone size,CDR3 DNA,CDR3 protein
TRBV10-1,TRBJ2-3,NA,NA,TGCGCCAGCAGTGAAGGGCGGGGCCCAACGGGAGATACGCAGTATTTT,CASSEGRGPTGDTQYF
TRBV6-5,TRBJ2-3,TRBD1,NA,TGTGCCAGTGGACAGGGGGGGGGCACAGATACGCAGTATTTT,CASGQGGGTDTQYF
TRBV10-3,TRBJ2-7,NA,NA,TGTGCCATCAGTCGAGGTTCCTACGAGCAGTACTTC,CAISRGSYEQYF
TRBV28,TRBJ1-5,TRBD1,NA,TGTGCCAGCAGTTTTACGGGACAGGGCAATCAGCCCCAGCATTTT,CASSFTGQGNQPQHF
TRBV5-1,TRBJ1-1,TRBD1,NA,TGCGCCAGCAGCTTTACTTCCGGGACAGGGGGCATTGAAGCTTTCTTT,CASSFTSGTGGIEAFF
TRBV2,TRBJ1-1,NA,once,TGTGCCAGCAGCCAGGACAGCCAAGCTTTCTTT,CASSQDSQAFF
TRBV19,TRBJ2-3,TRBD2,NA,TGTGCCAGTAGTATCCCGGCTAGCGGGGAAATAGATACGCAGTATTTT,CASSIPASGEIDTQYF
TRBV5-1,TRBJ1-1,TRBD1,NA,TGCGCCAGCAGCAACACAGGGGCCTGGGACACTGAAGCTTTCTTT,CASSNTGAWDTEAFF
TRBV27,TRBJ1-1,NA,few,TGTGCCAGCAGTTCAGCGGTCCTTTGGGGCACTGAAGCTTTCTTT,CASSSAVLWGTEAFF
TRBV20-1,TRBJ1-3,NA,NA,TGCAGTGCTAGTGTTCACGGGATAGGAAACACCATATATTTT,CSASVHGIGNTIYF
TRBV28,TRBJ1-2,TRBD1,NA,TGTGCCAGCAGGACCCCCGACAGGGCCTATGGCTACACCTTC,CASRTPDRAYGYTF
TRBV2,TRBJ2-2,TRBD2,NA,TGTGCCAGCAGTGGGACTCGGGGGGACACCGGGGAGCTGTTTTTT,CASSGTRGDTGELFF
TRBV2,TRBJ2-3,TRBD2,NA,TGTGCCAGCAAAACTGCGGGGGTGACCACAGATACGCAGTATTTT,CASKTAGVTTDTQYF
TRBV19,TRBJ2-3,NA,NA,TGTGCCAGTAGTATGGTGCAGGGCACAGATACGCAGTATTTT,CASSMVQGTDTQYF
TRBV28,TRBJ1-2,TRBD1,NA,TGTGCCAGCAGCCCTAGGGGGCTCGACTATGGCTACACCTTC,CASSPRGLDYGYTF
TRBV18,TRBJ2-2,TRBD1,NA,TGTGCCAGCTCACCCCAAGACAGGGGGCGGAACACCGGGGAGCTGTTTTTT,CASSPQDRGRNTGELFF
TRBV27,TRBJ2-7,TRBD2,NA,TGTGCCAGCAGTTTATCGTCGGGGGGGCGTTACGAGCAGTACTTC,CASSLSSGGRYEQYF
TRBV7-9,TRBJ1-4,TRBD1,NA,TGTGCCAGCAGCTCTGGTTTATTTGCTGCAGGGGGTAATGAAAAACTGTTTTTT,CASSSGLFAAGGNEKLFF
TRBV5-1,TRBJ1-2,TRBD1,once,TGCGCCAGCAGCTTGGCCGGAGGGGGCCGGGGCTACACCTTC,CASSLAGGGRGYTF
TRBV4-2,TRBJ2-3,TRBD2,NA,TGTGCCAGCAGCCCGGGGGGGTTAGCGGGGGAGGGCGATACGCAGTATTTT,CASSPGGLAGEGDTQYF
TRBV2,TRBJ1-6,NA,NA,TGTGCCAGCGCTCGGAGGGGAGCAGGCGGTTCACCCCTCCACTTT,CASARRGAGGSPLHF
TRBV7-3,TRBJ1-5,TRBD1,NA,TGTGCCAGCAGCAGGGACAGGGGGCAGCCCCAGCATTTT,CASSRDRGQPQHF
TRBV5-1,TRBJ1-1,TRBD1,few,TGCGCCAGCAGACCTACGGACAGGCTGAACACTGAAGCTTTCTTT,CASRPTDRLNTEAFF
TRBV29-1,TRBJ1-2,TRBD1,NA,TGCAGCGTACGACAGGGCCATGGCTACACCTTC,CSVRQGHGYTF
TRBV7-8,TRBJ1-2,NA,NA,TGTGCCAGCAGCTTATCCTCCGGCGGGGGGCGCGTCTATGGCTACACCTTC,CASSLSSGGGRVYGYTF
TRBV3-1/TRBV3-2,TRBJ2-4,NA,NA,TGTGCCAGCAGCGGGGCAGGTCCAGACATTCAGTACTTC,CASSGAGPDIQYF
TRBV5-4,TRBJ1-1,NA,NA,TGTGCCAGCAGCCCAGTGCGGGAGAACACTGAAGCTTTCTTT,CASSPVRENTEAFF
TRBV7-8,TRBJ1-5,NA,NA,TGTGCCAGCAGCCCACAGGGAAATAGCAATCAGCCCCAGCATTTT,CASSPQGNSNQPQHF
TRBV7-7,TRBJ2-2,TRBD2,NA,TGTGTTAGCGGGGGGGACACCGGGGAGCTGTTTTTT,CVSGGDTGELFF
TRBV3-1/TRBV3-2,TRBJ1-5,NA,NA,TGTGCCAGCAGCCAAGGGCAGGGAAGTGGTCAGCCCCAGCATTTT,CASSQGQGSGQPQHF
TRBV5-1,TRBJ2-2,TRBD2,NA,TGCGCCAGCAGCGGGGTAGCGGGGAAAAACACCGGGGAGCTGTTTTTT,CASSGVAGKNTGELFF
TRBV19,TRBJ1-5,NA,NA,TGTGCCAGTAGGGCAGGGGTGGTGAGCAATCAGCCCCAGCATTTT,CASRAGVVSNQPQHF
TRBV5-1,TRBJ2-2,TRBD2,NA,TGCGCCAGCAGCCCTAGCGGGGTCACCGGGGAGCTGTTTTTT,CASSPSGVTGELFF
TRBV24-1,TRBJ2-1,TRBD1,NA,TGTGCCACCAGTAACCGGGACAGGGTCAATGAGCAGTTCTTC,CATSNRDRVNEQFF
TRBV3-1/TRBV3-2,TRBJ1-2,TRBD1,NA,TGTGCCAGCAGCCAAGGGACAGGGGTAAACTATGGCTACACCTTC,CASSQGTGVNYGYTF
TRBV6-5,TRBJ1-4,TRBD1,NA,TGTGCCAGCAGTCAGATTGGGGACAGTGGTGAAAAACTGTTTTTT,CASSQIGDSGEKLFF
TRBV19,TRBJ1-1,TRBD1,NA,TGTGCCAGTAGTCCTCGGGACAGGACCCTTCACATGAACACTGAAGCTTTCTTT,CASSPRDRTLHMNTEAFF
TRBV19,TRBJ1-1,NA,NA,TGTGCCAGTAGTATAGATCCGGCAGGGTACACTGAAGCTTTCTTT,CASSIDPAGYTEAFF
TRBV7-9,TRBJ1-4,TRBD1,NA,TGTGCCAGCAGCTCCGGGACAGGAGTAAATGAAAAACTGTTTTTT,CASSSGTGVNEKLFF
TRBV30,TRBJ1-1,NA,NA,TGTGCCTGGAGCCCCACTTCGAGGGTTTGGAACACTGAAGCTTTCTTT,CAWSPTSRVWNTEAFF
TRBV3-1/TRBV3-2,TRBJ1-2,TRBD1,NA,TGTGCCAGCAGCGCCGCAGGGGGCAACTATGGCTACACCTTC,CASSAAGGNYGYTF
TRBV11-3,TRBJ2-7,TRBD1,NA,TGTGCCAGCACCTCTGGACAGGGAAAATACGAGCAGTACTTC,CASTSGQGKYEQYF
TRBV19,TRBJ1-1,TRBD1,NA,TGTGCCAGTAGTATCACGACACAGGGGGCGCGTCTATTT,CASSITTQGARLF
TRBV14,TRBJ1-3,TRBD1,few,TGTGCCAGTGGGACAGGCCACAGCTCTGGAAACACCATATATTTT,CASGTGHSSGNTIYF
TRBV2,TRBJ2-7,TRBD1,NA,TGTGCCAGCATCCTGGGGACAGGGGGATTCTCCTACGAGCAGTACTTC,CASILGTGGFSYEQYF
TRBV11-3,TRBJ2-7,NA,NA,TGTGCCAGCAGCTTAACTCGTGCAGGGCTGGGGGAGCAGTACTTC,CASSLTRAGLGEQYF